This T cell receptor (beta chain) was documented in a study of shared clonotypes between healthy human individuals. Study observations and caveats: A reduction in generation probabilities was seen for non-shared clonotypes relative to those shared by all four donors. The study's rarefaction showed incomplete sorted-subset sequencing despite large depth.

Germline assignment: CDR1 GTSNPN and CDR2 SVGIG (reference sequence). The CDR3 has 14 amino acids. Trimming removed 4 bases at V and 4 bases at J, with 14 bases between. Worth noting for this clone: Its antigen remains unknown.

CD45RO-negative CD8 cells positively selected for CCR7 made up the naive population, which excluded terminally differentiated effector memory CD45RA+ cells. Under the authors' procedure: Junction-only immunoSEQ data arrived without quality scores, meaning filtering differed. Profiling relied on immunoSEQ multiplex PCR, and the TCRdb table lists in-frame clones only, not all of them. The V and J calls and clone size were taken over from that table, and D and trimming were inferred from the DNA. The sample has roughly 2 million clones, just under 95% seen once. This TCR was recovered from a man younger than 35 in good health. The material sequenced was naive CD8+ T cells sorted from blood. V and J are TRBV30 and TRBJ2-1, with D perhaps matching TRBD1 (6 bases). The CDR3 reads CAWKPGHLYNEQFF. CDR3 nucleotides: TGTGCCTGGAAACCGGGACACCTTTACAATGAGCAGTTCTTC.